The following is a T cell receptor (beta chain) sequence with its context. V lost 7 bases to trimming and J lost 6 bases, with 14 bases between them. The germline gives CDR1 SGHRS, CDR2 YFSETQ. The CDR3 length is 13 residues. This sample was taken from a study of blood T cell repertoires in COVID-19. Sequencing used immunoSEQ multiplex PCR; TCRdb keeps in-frame clones, though not all of them. Here the sample spans some 91,000 clones, around 80% being singletons. The material sequenced was peripheral blood. The sequence was obtained from a man in his 70s with acute or convalescent COVID-19. This chain connects TRBV5-1 to TRBJ2-1; a weak D match, TRBD1 (5 bases). CDR3 residues: CASGPGPPNEQFF. The CDR3 DNA follows: TGCGCCAGCGGTCCAGGGCCCCCCAATGAGCAGTTCTTC. Full variable domain (outside the CDR3, taken from reference TRBV5-1 and TRBJ2-1): KAGVTQTPRYLIKTRGQQVTLSCSPISGHRSVSWYQQTPGQGLQFLFEYFSETQRNKGNFPGRFSGRQFSNSRSEMNVSTLELGDSALYLCASGPGPPNEQFFGPGTRLTVL.